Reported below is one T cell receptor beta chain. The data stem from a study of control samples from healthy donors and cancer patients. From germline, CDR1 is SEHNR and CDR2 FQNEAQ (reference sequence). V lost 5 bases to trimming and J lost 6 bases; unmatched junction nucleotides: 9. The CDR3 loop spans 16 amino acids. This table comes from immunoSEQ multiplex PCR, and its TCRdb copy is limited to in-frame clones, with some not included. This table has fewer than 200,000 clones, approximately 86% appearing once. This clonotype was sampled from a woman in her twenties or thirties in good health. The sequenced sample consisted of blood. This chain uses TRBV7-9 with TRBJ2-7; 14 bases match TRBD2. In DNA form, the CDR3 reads TGTGCCAGCAGCATTTCGACTAGCGGGAGGGCCAGCGAGCAGTACTTC. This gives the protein CASSISTSGRASEQYF.